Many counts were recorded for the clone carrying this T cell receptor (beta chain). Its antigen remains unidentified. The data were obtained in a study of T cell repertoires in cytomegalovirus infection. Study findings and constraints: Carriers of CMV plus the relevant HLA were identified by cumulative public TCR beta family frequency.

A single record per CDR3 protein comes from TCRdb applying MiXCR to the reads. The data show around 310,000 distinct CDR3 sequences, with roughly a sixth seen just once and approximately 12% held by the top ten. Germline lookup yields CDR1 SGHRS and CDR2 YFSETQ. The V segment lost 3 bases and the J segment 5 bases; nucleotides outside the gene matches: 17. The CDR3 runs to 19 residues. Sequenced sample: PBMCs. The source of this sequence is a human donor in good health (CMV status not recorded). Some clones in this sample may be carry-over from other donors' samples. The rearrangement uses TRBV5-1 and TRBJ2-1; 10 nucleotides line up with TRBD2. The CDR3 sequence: CASSSTSGPTNLADNEQFF. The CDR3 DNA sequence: TGCGCCAGCAGCTCGACTAGCGGGCCCACCAACCTGGCCGACAATGAGCAGTTCTTC.